This T cell receptor beta chain is from a study of beta chain features in type 1 diabetes. Study information: There was similarity between patients and healthy donors in age, gender and cell yields.

The V gene lost 0 bases and the J gene lost 5 bases, with 16 bases spanning the gap. The CDR3 has 16 amino acids. Germline V lookup: CDR1 ENHRY, CDR2 SYGVKD. Study-wide findings and caveats: For type 1 diabetes patients, VDJ junctions showed fewer insertions and more deletions. Among patients with Type 1 diabetes, TCRB CDR3s were moderately but significantly shorter in every one of the four CD4+ subsets. cDNA-based reads could over-represent cells with high TCR expression.

This clone has more than one count but fewer than ten. Its antigen is as yet unknown. cDNA synthesis used the whole RNA isolate, giving expressed TCRB sequences. Clones were read by immunoSEQ multiplex PCR, and TCRdb kept only the in-frame ones, dropping some. The sample contains about 140,000 clones, around an eighth of which appear only once. Sequencing was carried out using central memory CD4+ T cells from blood. This receptor was taken from a young man with type 1 diabetes. This chain uses TRBV10-3 with TRBJ2-5, with D perhaps matching TRBD2 (7 bases). The chain's CDR3 is CAISESRGAGVETQYF. The CDR3, as DNA: TGTGCCATCAGTGAGTCCCGGGGGGCCGGAGTTGAGACCCAGTACTTC.